One sample yielded the 20 T cell receptor beta chains listed below, sequenced in a study of neurological immune-mediated disorders (dated by TCRdb to about 2019). Interpreted using the paper, the time point label stands for: longitudinal time-point 3. Preparation of the library involved 5' RACE. TCRdb shows the sequencer as Illumina HiSeq 2500. In-frame beta chains were kept once TCRdb had trimmed the public reads at Q25 with fastp and called clones with MiXCR. Entries are consolidated by CDR3 protein sequence, retaining the most common genes and DNA. Present in this sample are under 100,000 distinct CDR3 sequences, 4.3% of which were seen just once. The leading ten clones occupy 4.5% to 6% of the sample. Sequencing was carried out using PBMCs. These receptors all stem from a woman aged 60-75 years with multiple sclerosis.

This clonotype was detected many times. The chain links TRBV20-1 to TRBJ2-3; D ambiguous. This CDR3 comprises 18 residues. Trimming removed 1 base at V and 0 bases at J, with 20 bases between. Germline values: CDR1 DFQATT, CDR2 SNEGSKA (reference sequence). DNA of the CDR3: TGCAGTGCTAGAGTAGGAGTTCTTCTCACCTCTAGCACAGATACGCAGTATTTT. This translates into CSARVGVLLTSSTDTQYF.

This clonotype was found many times. The V call is TRBV11-3, the J call TRBJ2-1; maybe TRBD2 (5 bases). Trimming pared 2 bases from V and 9 bases from J, leaving 14 bases between. The CDR3 consists of 14 residues. CDR1 and CDR2 (germline): SGHNT, YENEEA. The chain's CDR3 is CASSLFNLGGEQFF. CDR3 DNA sequence: TGTGCCAGCAGCTTATTTAACCTTGGAGGTGAGCAGTTCTTC.

This clonotype has ten or more counts. J is TRBJ1-2 and V is TRBV4-2, with no clear D. V dropped 1 base and J dropped 3 bases, with 12 bases sitting between them. This CDR3 has 15 amino acids. Germline V gene lookup returns CDR1 LGHNA and CDR2 YNFKEQ. The CDR3, as DNA: TGTGCCAGCAGCCAAGGAGGGCGGGCGGACTATGGCTACACCTTC. Its translation: CASSQGGRADYGYTF.

The sample holds many counts of this clonotype. CDR3 sequence: CASSYRDGSTGELFF. CDR3 coding DNA: TGCGCCAGCAGCTACCGGGACGGCAGCACCGGGGAGCTGTTTTTT. This chain joins TRBV5-1 and TRBJ2-2, with D perhaps being TRBD1 or TRBD2 (5 bases each). Trimming left V 3 bases short and J 4 bases short, with 13 bases between. CDR3 length: 15 residues. Germline values: CDR1 SGHRS, CDR2 YFSETQ. Full variable domain (remainder filled in from reference TRBV5-1 and TRBJ2-2): KAGVTQTPRYLIKTRGQQVTLSCSPISGHRSVSWYQQTPGQGLQFLFEYFSETQRNKGNFPGRFSGRQFSNSRSEMNVSTLELGDSALYLCASSYRDGSTGELFFGEGSRLTVL.

Ten or more counts support this clonotype. The rearrangement joins TRBV5-1 to TRBJ1-1; no reliable D call. The CDR3 covers 14 residues. Per germline, CDR1 SGHRS and CDR2 YFSETQ. With 0 bases removed from V and 1 base from J, the gap between germline ends came to 7 bases. The CDR3 nucleotides read TGCGCCAGCAGCTTGGTTAGCCCGAACACTGAAGCTTTCTTT. This codes for CASSLVSPNTEAFF.

This clonotype was observed at least ten times. The rearrangement uses TRBV7-9 and TRBJ1-1; TRBD1 is a possible D gene (6 bases). The CDR3 is 15 amino acids. Germline CDR1 is SEHNR and CDR2 is FQNEAQ (reference sequence). V was trimmed by 2 bases and J by 2 bases, leaving 12 bases between them. For the CDR3, the DNA is TGTGCCAGCAGCTTAACCGGGACACCTAACACTGAAGCTTTCTTT. Protein product: CASSLTGTPNTEAFF.

This clonotype came up many times. This sequence joins TRBV3-1 and TRBJ2-5; 8 positions match TRBD2. This CDR3 has 14 residues. V trimming: 0 bases; J trimming: 5 bases; junction bases outside the gene matches: 2. The V gene's germline CDR1 is LGHDT and CDR2 YNNKEL (reference sequence). Here the CDR3 reads CASSQDTGGETQYF. The CDR3 DNA is TGTGCCAGCAGCCAAGATACGGGAGGGGAGACCCAGTACTTC.

The sample holds many counts of this clonotype. The chain uses TRBV25-1 and TRBJ2-1; the D gene is possibly TRBD2 (6 bases). There are 16 residues in the CDR3. With 3 bases removed from V and 0 bases from J, the gap between germline ends came to 12 bases. Germline CDR1 is MGHDK and CDR2 is SYGVNS. The CDR3 sequence is CASSETRSSSYNEQFF. CDR3 nucleotide sequence: TGTGCCAGCAGTGAGACTAGGTCTAGCTCCTACAATGAGCAGTTCTTC.

This clonotype was recorded many times. V and J are TRBV10-3 and TRBJ2-3; 7 positions agree with TRBD2. CDR3 length equals 17 residues. J was trimmed by 0 bases and V by 2 bases; bases with no gene match: 8. CDR1 is ENHRY, CDR2 SYGVKD, per germline. The CDR3 DNA is TGTGCCATCAGTGAGGGATGGCGGGAGAAGAGCACAGATACGCAGTATTTT. This codes for CAISEGWREKSTDTQYF.

This clonotype has ten or more counts. This rearrangement joins TRBV3-1 to TRBJ1-4; D remains unclear. V was trimmed by 0 bases and J by 1 base, leaving 6 bases between them. The CDR3 totals 15 residues. Germline V CDR1 and CDR2: LGHDT, YNNKEL (reference sequence). The CDR3: CASSQDALTNEKLFF. For the CDR3, the DNA is TGTGCCAGCAGCCAAGACGCGTTAACTAATGAAAAACTGTTTTTT. Full variable domain (rest looked up from reference TRBV3-1 and TRBJ1-4): DTAVSQTPKYLVTQMGNDKSIKCEQNLGHDTMYWYKQDSKKFLKIMFSYNNKELIINETVPNRFSPKSPDKAHLNLHINSLELGDSAVYFCASSQDALTNEKLFFGSGTQLSVL.

This clonotype was picked up many times. The chain uses TRBV10-3 and TRBJ1-4, with D perhaps TRBD1 (6 bases). This CDR3 comprises 14 residues. Germline values: CDR1 ENHRY, CDR2 SYGVKD. Trimming took 6 bases from V and 5 from J, leaving 13 bases between them. In DNA, the CDR3 is TGTGCCATCAGCCGAAGGGGGAAGAATGAAAAACTGTTTTTT. Its translation is CAISRRGKNEKLFF.

This clonotype was observed at least ten times. The rearrangement joins TRBV7-2 to TRBJ2-7; possible D gene TRBD2, 5 bases. Trimming shortened V by 8 bases and J by 0 bases, and 11 bases separated the two germline ends. CDR3 length equals 13 residues. CDR1 is SGHTA, CDR2 FQGNSA, per germline. CDR3 loop: CASEGGSSYEQYF. The CDR3 DNA reads TGTGCCAGCGAGGGTGGAAGCTCCTACGAGCAGTACTTC.

This clonotype appeared many times. V usage is TRBV6-5 and J usage is TRBJ2-5; D gene unclear. In germline, CDR1 is MNHEY, CDR2 SVGAGI. The CDR3 sequence is 11 residues long. Between the trimmed V and J ends, which lost 5 bases and 7 bases, there was a span of 8 bases. CDR3 sequence: CASSHDVTQYF. The DNA for the CDR3 is TGTGCCAGCAGTCACGACGTGACCCAGTACTTC.

At least ten counts were recorded for this clonotype. This sequence joins TRBV5-1 and TRBJ2-2; 7 bases agree with TRBD1. With V trimmed by 0 bases and J by 1 base, 3 bases remained unmatched. In germline, CDR1 is SGHRS, CDR2 YFSETQ. The CDR3 totals 16 residues. In nucleotides, the CDR3 is TGCGCCAGCAGCTTGGGACAGGGTAGGAACACCGGGGAGCTGTTTTTT. Amino acid sequence: CASSLGQGRNTGELFF.

This clonotype was seen repeatedly, ten times or more. V and J are TRBV5-6 and TRBJ2-7; 11 positions agree with TRBD2. This CDR3 has 17 residues. The V segment lost 2 bases and the J segment 1 base; nucleotides outside the gene matches: 8. The germline gives CDR1 SGHDT, CDR2 YYEEEE. CDR3 nucleotides: TGTGCCAGCAGCTTACCGGGACTAGCGGTTCTATCCTACGAGCAGTACTTC. It codes for CASSLPGLAVLSYEQYF. Full variable domain (rest looked up from reference TRBV5-6 and TRBJ2-7): DAGVTQSPTHLIKTRGQQVTLRCSPKSGHDTVSWYQQALGQGPQFIFQYYEEEERQRGNFPDRFSGHQFPNYSSELNVNALLLGDSALYLCASSLPGLAVLSYEQYFGPGTRLTVT.

This clonotype was counted many times. V and J are TRBV5-1 and TRBJ1-1; weak D call: TRBD1 (5 bases). Germline V gene sequence: CDR1 SGHRS, CDR2 YFSETQ. This CDR3 has 14 residues. Trimming pared 4 bases from V and 2 bases from J, leaving 12 bases between. The CDR3: CASSPGPSNTEAFF. CDR3 DNA: TGCGCCAGCAGCCCGGGACCGAGTAACACTGAAGCTTTCTTT.

This clonotype was observed many times. This sequence joins TRBV7-2 and TRBJ2-2; the D is unclear. Germline V gene lookup returns CDR1 SGHTA and CDR2 FQGNSA. The V end lost 5 bases, the J end lost 1 base, and 11 bases lay between the germline ends. This CDR3 contains 15 residues. Written as DNA, the CDR3 is TGTGCCAGCAGCCACACTACGAGGAACACCGGGGAGCTGTTTTTT. Translating it yields CASSHTTRNTGELFF.

The chain employs TRBV19 and TRBJ2-5; D is undetermined. CDR3 length: 13 residues. Deletions cut 7 bases from V and 5 bases from J, with 14 bases between. Germline V gene data show CDR1 as LNHDA and CDR2 as SQIVND (reference sequence). In DNA form, the CDR3 reads TGTGCCAGTAATTCTAAGGTTGGGGAGACCCAGTACTTC. Its protein product is CASNSKVGETQYF.

This clonotype was picked up many times. The chain is built from TRBV4-1 and TRBJ1-5, with TRBD1 matching 7 bases. Looked up from germline, CDR1 is MGHRA and CDR2 is YSYEKL. CDR3 length: 15 residues. V shed 0 bases and J 4 bases; nucleotides not matched to a gene: 3. CDR3 amino acids: CASSQEGQENQPQHF. The DNA for the CDR3 is TGCGCCAGCAGCCAAGAAGGACAGGAAAATCAGCCCCAGCATTTT.

In this sample, this clonotype turned up many times. The chain employs TRBV10-3 and TRBJ2-7; 8 nucleotides line up with TRBD1. Germline lookup yields CDR1 ENHRY and CDR2 SYGVKD. CDR3 size: 13 residues. With V trimmed by 5 bases and J by 3 bases, 3 bases remained unmatched. CDR3 in DNA: TGTGCCATCAGTAGAGGACAGGGCTACGAGCAGTACTTC. Translated: CAISRGQGYEQYF.